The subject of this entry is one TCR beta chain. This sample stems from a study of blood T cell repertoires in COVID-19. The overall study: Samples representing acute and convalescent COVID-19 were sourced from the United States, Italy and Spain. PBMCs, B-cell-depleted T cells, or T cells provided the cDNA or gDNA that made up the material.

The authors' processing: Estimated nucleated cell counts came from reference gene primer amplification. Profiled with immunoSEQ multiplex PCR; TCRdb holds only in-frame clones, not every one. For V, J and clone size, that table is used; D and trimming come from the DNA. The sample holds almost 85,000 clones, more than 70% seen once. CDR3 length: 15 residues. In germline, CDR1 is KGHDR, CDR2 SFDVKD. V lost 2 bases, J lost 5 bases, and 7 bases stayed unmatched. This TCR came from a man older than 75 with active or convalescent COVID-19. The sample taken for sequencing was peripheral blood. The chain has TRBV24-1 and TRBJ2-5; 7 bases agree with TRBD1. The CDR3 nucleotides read TGTGCCACCAGTGATTCGAGGACAGGCCGGGAGACCCAGTACTTC. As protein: CATSDSRTGRETQYF.